The 5 T cell receptor beta chains given below trace back to one sample, sequenced in a study of T cells in Graves' hyperthyroidism and ophthalmopathy. Amplification of TCR beta CDR3 regions used RNA as the template. HTBI primers were used for first-round RT-PCR of the TCR CDR3. From the multiplex PCR reads, TCRdb called clonotypes with MiXCR, one entry per CDR3 protein. The sample lists over 650,000 distinct CDR3 sequences, over 15% occurring once. What was sequenced was blood. These receptors were collected from a man in his late teens or twenties with Graves' hyperthyroidism.

The table lists this clonotype with many counts. The chain joins TRBV5-1 to TRBJ2-7, with a tentative D call TRBD1 (5 bases). V lost 1 base and J 1 base, leaving 12 bases between the germline ends. Germline V gene sequence: CDR1 SGHRS, CDR2 YFSETQ. CDR3 length equals 15 residues. CDR3 residues: CASSLMQGRSYEQYF. The DNA for the CDR3 is TGCGCCAGCAGCTTGATGCAGGGAAGGTCCTACGAGCAGTACTTC.

This clonotype was found many times. In DNA, the CDR3 is TGTGCCAGCACCTTCACGAGATCCTACGAGCAGTACTTC. Protein: CASTFTRSYEQYF. This sequence joins TRBV2 and TRBJ2-7; no clear D gene. Trimming removed 7 bases at V and 1 base at J, with 11 bases between. Germline CDR1 reads SNHLY; CDR2 reads FYNNEI. This CDR3 is 13 amino acids long.

This clonotype was detected many times. CDR3 bases: TGTGCCAGCATGGTGGGCCGATCTTACGAGCAGTACTTC. Protein sequence: CASMVGRSYEQYF. V and J are TRBV28 and TRBJ2-7; no firm D call. The length of the CDR3 is 13 residues. V lost 7 bases and J 4 bases, leaving 14 bases between the germline ends. Germline V gene lookup returns CDR1 MDHEN and CDR2 SYDVKM.

This clonotype has a count of ten or more. The chain is built from TRBV7-8 and TRBJ2-1; D ambiguous. The germline gives CDR1 SGHVS, CDR2 FQNEAQ. The CDR3 spans 14 residues. With 5 bases removed from V and 4 bases from J, the gap between germline ends came to 12 bases. CDR3 sequence (DNA): TGTGCCAGCAGCCCACGATGGCGATACAATGAGCAGTTCTTC. Translated, it gives CASSPRWRYNEQFF.

The rearrangement uses TRBV29-1 and TRBJ2-1; possibly TRBD1 or TRBD2 for D (6 bases each). There are 16 residues in the CDR3. Trimming took 1 base from V and 0 from J, leaving 13 bases between them. CDR1 is SQVTM and CDR2 is ANQGSEA in the germline V gene. This chain's CDR3 is CSVEARGQFSYNEQFF. CDR3 DNA: TGCAGCGTTGAAGCCCGGGGGCAGTTCTCCTACAATGAGCAGTTCTTC.